This note documents a single T cell receptor beta chain sequence. Its antigen is unknown. These data are taken from a study of B cell selection in AIRE deficiency. Study-wide results and caveats: Of around 3,700 shared Treg TCRbeta sequences, under 40% were healthy-donor-only and around 9% patient-only.

CDR1 is WSHSY and CDR2 is SAAADI in the germline V gene. The CDR3 loop spans 18 amino acids. V trimming: 2 bases; J trimming: 6 bases; junction bases outside the gene matches: 12. The method was immunoSEQ multiplex PCR; TCRdb's version includes in-frame clones alone and lacks a portion of them. The data show about 18,000 clones, with under 95% seen just once and 0.89% held by the top ten. The regulatory T cell sort gate was CD4+CD25hiCD127low/negative. Controls came from healthy donors unrelated to patients. Sequences were obtained from CD4+CD25+ Tregs sorted from PBMCs. The TCR originated in a human donor in good health. V and J are TRBV10-2 and TRBJ2-3; TRBD2 matches at 12 bases. CDR3 sequence: CASSEPGRLAGGEDTQYF. In DNA, the CDR3 is TGCGCCAGCAGTGAGCCCGGGAGGCTAGCGGGAGGGGAGGATACGCAGTATTTT.